The source of this T cell receptor (beta chain) is a study of CD8 T cells in ankylosing spondylitis (dated by TCRdb to the late 2010s). Concerning the study at large: T cell receptor beta repertoires were profiled in healthy donors and ankylosing spondylitis patients so that disease-linked TCR variants could be found. The full study cohort comprised approximately 23 ankylosing spondylitis patients and some 100 healthy donors. Peripheral blood samples were taken, and synovial fluid was additionally collected from ankylosing spondylitis patients. Paper-wide results and their limitations: Blood from ankylosing spondylitis patients appeared to be characterized by a TCR beta motif composed of roughly 8 highly homologous amino acid variants. Some of the motif variants had been reported before in the synovial fluid and blood of reactive arthritis patients, a finding that suggests common disease-initiation mechanisms. The disease-linked clones were reported to be significantly enriched in matched synovial fluid samples from ankylosing spondylitis patients. A CD8+ phenotype was shown by the disease-linked clones, which were found at relatively low frequencies in peripheral blood.

This clonotype was picked up many times. What antigen it recognizes has not been identified. The input lacks base qualities; no much larger clone sits a single base away. Instrument used: Illumina HiSeq 2500. Quantitative 5'-RACE with molecular barcodes was used to prepare TCR beta libraries. From the authors' description of their analysis: A new computational method based on a probabilistic model of VDJ rearrangement was used to identify disease-linked TCR variants. TCRdb cleaned the public reads at Q25 with fastp, built clones with MiXCR and kept in-frame beta chains. Rows with a matching CDR3 protein are joined into one entry that keeps the most common DNA and genes. TCRdb, not the original authors, processed these V and J calls. The sample data list roughly 240,000 distinct CDR3 sequences, and over 7% of these were observed just once. 4% to 5% of the sample goes to the ten largest clones. The junction carries 15 bases between V and J, which are trimmed by 4 bases and 8 bases respectively. The germline V gene sets CDR1 to SGHTA and CDR2 to FQGNSA. Spanning cysteine to phenylalanine, the CDR3 consists of 14 amino acids. Just CDR3 DNA is preserved here, 42 bases in frame from base 1.

The chain couples TRBV7-2 to TRBJ2-1, and TRBD1 may be the D gene, going by 6 matching bases. The sample comprised blood, either unsorted or a sorted T cell fraction (not recorded which). This sequence was found in a female donor with ankylosing spondylitis or in good health (not recorded which). The CDR3 has the sequence CASSYDRLSYEQFF. The nucleotide sequence reads as follows: TGTGCCAGCAGCTACGACAGGCTAAGCTATGAGCAGTTCTTC.